These 22 T cell receptor beta chains were all obtained from the same sample, sequenced in a study of T cell responses to AZD1222 COVID-19 vaccine. The data were produced by immunoSEQ multiplex PCR, yet TCRdb's version contains in-frame clones alone and is incomplete. The data show about 110,000 clones, around 92% seen once. Sequencing used peripheral blood, obtained on day 0 of AZD1222 vaccination. The receptors derive from an adult in good health.

The CDR3 reads CASTLGQDVQGYEQYF. CDR3 nucleotides: TGTGCCAGCACCTTGGGACAGGACGTTCAAGGCTACGAGCAGTACTTC. The V gene is TRBV2, the J gene TRBJ2-7; 8 bases fit TRBD1. The CDR3 covers 16 residues. The junction had 14 bases not matched to a gene; V was cut back by 7 bases and J by 3 bases. Germline V gives CDR1 SNHLY, CDR2 FYNNEI. Based on the CDR3 plus reference TRBV2 and TRBJ2-7, the full variable domain is EPEVTQTPSHQVTQMGQEVILRCVPISNHLYFYWYRQILGQKVEFLVSFYNNEISEKSEIFDDQFSVERPDGSNFTLKIRSTKLEDSAMYFCASTLGQDVQGYEQYFGPGTRLTVT.

This clone was detected only a few times. V usage is TRBV19 and J usage is TRBJ2-1; a possible D gene is TRBD2 (5 bases). The CDR3 spans 14 residues. CDR1 LNHDA and CDR2 SQIVND come from the germline V gene (reference sequence). The V end lost 7 bases, the J end lost 4 bases, and 14 bases lay between the germline ends. The CDR3 spells CASKPYTRYNEQFF. The DNA for the CDR3 is TGTGCCAGTAAACCCTACACTAGATACAATGAGCAGTTCTTC.

The chain joins TRBV19 to TRBJ2-1; 9 bases map to TRBD2. Per germline, CDR1 LNHDA and CDR2 SQIVND (reference sequence). V shed 4 bases and J 5 bases; nucleotides not matched to a gene: 12. The CDR3 contains 17 residues. CDR3 in amino acids: CASSKQGFSGSDNEQFF. CDR3 nucleotides: TGTGCCAGTAGTAAACAGGGTTTTAGCGGGAGTGACAATGAGCAGTTCTTC.

The J gene is TRBJ2-7, the V gene TRBV7-3; D is possibly TRBD1 (6 bases). Deletions cut 5 bases from V and 4 bases from J, with 15 bases between. The CDR3 extends over 14 amino acids. The germline V gene encodes CDR1 SGHTA and CDR2 FQGTGA. The CDR3 region has the DNA TGTGCCAGCAGCCTCATGCAGGGGCGGTACGAGCAGTACTTC. Amino acid sequence: CASSLMQGRYEQYF.

The gene calls are TRBV6-5 and TRBJ2-1; 10 bases match TRBD2. Germline values: CDR1 MNHEY, CDR2 SVGAGI. This CDR3 contains 15 residues. V trimming: 6 bases; J trimming: 4 bases; junction bases outside the gene matches: 6. CDR3 in amino acids: CASSPSSGGYNEQFF. The CDR3 DNA reads TGTGCCAGCAGCCCGTCTAGCGGGGGTTACAATGAGCAGTTCTTC.

The CDR3 DNA reads as TGTGCTAGTGGCCAGACAGGGGAAGGTACTGAAGCTTTCTTT. It encodes CASGQTGEGTEAFF. This chain connects TRBV12-5 to TRBJ1-1; 8 nucleotides line up with TRBD1. Germline V gene data show CDR1 as LGHNT and CDR2 as FRNRAP. This CDR3 comprises 14 residues. Trimming removed 6 bases from V and 5 bases from J; junction bases left unmatched: 8.

The chain has TRBV5-1 and TRBJ2-1; D may match TRBD1 or TRBD2 (6 bases each). The CDR3 has 14 residues. V lost 0 bases and J lost 11, with 15 bases in between. In germline, CDR1 is SGHRS, CDR2 YFSETQ. The CDR3 region has the DNA TGCGCCAGCAGCTTGGGAGTAGGGGGGAGCCAGCAGTTCTTC. This translates into CASSLGVGGSQQFF.

The V gene is TRBV6-2 or TRBV6-3, the J gene TRBJ2-1; D gene ambiguous. The ends were cut back, 0 bases at V and 0 bases at J, with 12 bases in the middle. This CDR3 has 17 amino acids. CDR1 MNHEY and CDR2 SVGEGT come from the germline V gene. The CDR3 loop is CASSYSLSQSSYNEQFF. The CDR3 nucleotides read TGTGCCAGCAGTTACTCCCTTTCTCAGAGCTCCTACAATGAGCAGTTCTTC.

The chain links TRBV6-6 to TRBJ1-1; D remains unclear. Germline values: CDR1 MNHNY, CDR2 SVGAGI (reference sequence). With 7 bases removed from V and 3 bases from J, the gap between germline ends came to 9 bases. The CDR3 spans 12 residues. CDR3 amino acids: CASIKRDTEAFF. The DNA for the CDR3 is TGTGCCAGCATCAAGAGGGACACTGAAGCTTTCTTT.

As DNA, the CDR3 is TGTGCCAGCAGCTTAGGACTAGCGGGATTCGATGAGCAGTTCTTC. It specifies CASSLGLAGFDEQFF. The gene calls are TRBV7-2 and TRBJ2-1; TRBD2 agrees at 11 bases. Trimming removed 1 base from V and 8 bases from J; junction bases left unmatched: 4. The CDR3 contains 15 residues. Per the germline V gene, CDR1 is SGHTA and CDR2 is FQGNSA.

This rearrangement joins TRBV29-1 to TRBJ1-1; unclear D gene. Germline V gives CDR1 SQVTM, CDR2 ANQGSEA. This CDR3 contains 10 residues. Trimming removed 6 bases at V and 4 bases at J, with 6 bases between. The CDR3: CSVEVTEAFF. As DNA, the CDR3 is TGCAGCGTGGAGGTCACTGAAGCTTTCTTT.

The rearrangement links TRBV19 to TRBJ1-3; possible D gene TRBD1, 5 bases. The CDR3 is made up of 17 amino acids. V dropped 1 base and J dropped 0 bases, with 13 bases sitting between them. Germline V gene lookup returns CDR1 LNHDA and CDR2 SQIVND (reference sequence). The CDR3 loop is CASSIVGRRDSGNTIYF. As DNA, the CDR3 is TGTGCCAGTAGTATAGTGGGACGGAGAGACTCTGGAAACACCATATATTTT.

The genes are TRBV9 and TRBJ1-4; D unclear. Germline values: CDR1 SGDLS, CDR2 YYNGEE. V lost 4 bases to trimming and J lost 3 bases, with 13 bases between them. The CDR3 loop spans 15 amino acids. This CDR3 reads CASSKRTRSNEKLFF. CDR3 sequence (DNA): TGTGCCAGCAGCAAAAGGACCCGGTCTAATGAAAAACTGTTTTTT.

This chain uses TRBV4-3 with TRBJ1-2; tentative D call: TRBD1 (5 bases). CDR1 LGHNA and CDR2 YSLEER come from the germline V gene. V lost 0 bases, J lost 4 bases, and 12 bases lay in between. The CDR3 loop spans 15 amino acids. The CDR3 sequence: CASSQDSGTGYGYTF. CDR3 DNA: TGCGCCAGCAGCCAAGATTCCGGGACCGGCTATGGCTACACCTTC.

The rearrangement uses TRBV12-3 or TRBV12-4 and TRBJ1-5; D gene unclear. This CDR3 contains 13 residues. Trimming left V 3 bases short and J 4 bases short, with 7 bases between. This CDR3 reads CASSFTKNQPQHF. The CDR3 DNA follows: TGTGCCAGCAGTTTTACGAAGAATCAGCCCCAGCATTTT.

This sequence joins TRBV5-1 and TRBJ2-1; D perhaps matches TRBD2 (6 bases). This CDR3 region has 13 residues. Per the germline V gene, CDR1 is SGHRS and CDR2 is YFSETQ. V shed 7 bases and J shed 9 bases, with 17 bases lying between them. CDR3 sequence: CASDRERRGEQFF. CDR3 nucleotides: TGCGCCAGCGACCGGGAGAGGCGGGGTGAGCAGTTCTTC.

For this clone: One junction end does not reproduce the germline sequence, and a read error may be involved. The CDR3, as DNA: TGCGCCGGCAGCTTTGACTCCAGCTCCTACAATGAGCAGTTCTTC. Translation gives CAGSFDSSSYNEQFF. V usage is TRBV5-1 and J usage is TRBJ2-1, with D unclear. This CDR3 contains 15 residues. The germline V gene encodes CDR1 SGHRS and CDR2 YFSETQ.

The rearrangement joins TRBV19 to TRBJ1-3, with D possibly TRBD1 on 5 matching bases. The length of the CDR3 is 17 residues. The V gene lost 5 bases and the J gene lost 4 bases, with 21 bases spanning the gap. CDR1 is LNHDA and CDR2 is SQIVND in the germline V gene (reference sequence). The CDR3: CASSVPKGDRTGNTIYF. The CDR3 DNA is TGTGCCAGTAGTGTCCCTAAGGGCGACAGAACGGGAAACACCATATATTTT. Full variable domain (outside the CDR3, taken from reference TRBV19 and TRBJ1-3): DGGITQSPKYLFRKEGQNVTLSCEQNLNHDAMYWYRQDPGQGLRLIYYSQIVNDFQKGDIAEGYSVSREKKESFPLTVTSAQKNPTAFYLCASSVPKGDRTGNTIYFGEGSWLTVV.

This clone appeared a single time. This chain uses TRBV12-3 or TRBV12-4 with TRBJ2-5; D assignment may be TRBD1 or TRBD2 (5 bases each). This CDR3 comprises 13 residues. Trimming removed 3 bases from V and 5 bases from J, with 10 bases in between. In DNA form, the CDR3 reads TGTGCCAGCAGTTTGAACTGGGGGGAGACCCAGTACTTC. This gives the protein CASSLNWGETQYF.

The V and J genes are TRBV7-2 and TRBJ2-7; no reliable D call. Germline CDR1 is SGHTA and CDR2 is FQGNSA. V was shortened by 2 bases and J by 6 bases, with 17 bases between the two germline ends. The CDR3 covers 15 residues. The CDR3 loop reads CASSLWVSRTLEQYF. The CDR3 region has the DNA TGTGCCAGCAGCTTATGGGTTAGCCGGACCCTCGAGCAGTACTTC.

The rearrangement uses TRBV7-2 and TRBJ2-2; the D gene is possibly TRBD2 (5 bases). V lost 5 bases and J lost 1, with 8 bases in between. Germline V gene data show CDR1 as SGHTA and CDR2 as FQGNSA. CDR3 length: 14 residues. The CDR3 DNA reads TGTGCCAGCAGCCTGGCGGGGAACACCGGGGAGCTGTTTTTT. It translates to CASSLAGNTGELFF. The full variable domain, its missing parts supplied by reference TRBV7-2 and TRBJ2-2, is GAGVSQSPSNKVTEKGKDVELRCDPISGHTALYWYRQSLGQGLEFLIYFQGNSAPDKSGLPSDRFSAERTGGSVSTLTIQRTQQEDSAVYLCASSLAGNTGELFFGEGSRLTVL.

The chain is built from TRBV20-1 and TRBJ1-1; no clear D. The CDR3 has 12 amino acids. The germline CDR1 and CDR2 sequences are DFQATT and SNEGSKA (reference sequence). Deletions cut 3 bases from V and 1 base from J, with 6 bases between. CDR3 sequence (DNA): TGCAGTGCTAGTGGAGGGAACACTGAAGCTTTCTTT. It codes for CSASGGNTEAFF.